This paragraph reports one T cell receptor (beta chain). This entry comes from a study of blood T cell repertoires in COVID-19. Overall study context: Specimens from acute and convalescent COVID-19 originated in the United States, Italy and Spain. The cDNA or gDNA used as material had been derived from T cells, B-cell-depleted T cells, or PBMCs.

Authors' methods: Reference gene primer amplification gave estimated nucleated cell counts. Data came from immunoSEQ multiplex PCR; TCRdb stores just in-frame clones and leaves some out. That table gives V, J and clone size, and the DNA gave D and trimming. The sample has over 55,000 clones; 80% to 90% are singletons. The clonotype was recovered from a man aged 45-60 years with active COVID-19. The sequenced material came from peripheral blood.

The CDR3: CASTHRGADTQYF. The CDR3 DNA reads TGTGCCAGCACCCACCGGGGAGCAGATACGCAGTATTTT. The rearrangement uses TRBV12-3 or TRBV12-4 and TRBJ2-3; perhaps TRBD2 as D (5 bases). The CDR3 length is 13 residues. Trimming pared 7 bases from V and 4 bases from J, leaving 12 bases between.